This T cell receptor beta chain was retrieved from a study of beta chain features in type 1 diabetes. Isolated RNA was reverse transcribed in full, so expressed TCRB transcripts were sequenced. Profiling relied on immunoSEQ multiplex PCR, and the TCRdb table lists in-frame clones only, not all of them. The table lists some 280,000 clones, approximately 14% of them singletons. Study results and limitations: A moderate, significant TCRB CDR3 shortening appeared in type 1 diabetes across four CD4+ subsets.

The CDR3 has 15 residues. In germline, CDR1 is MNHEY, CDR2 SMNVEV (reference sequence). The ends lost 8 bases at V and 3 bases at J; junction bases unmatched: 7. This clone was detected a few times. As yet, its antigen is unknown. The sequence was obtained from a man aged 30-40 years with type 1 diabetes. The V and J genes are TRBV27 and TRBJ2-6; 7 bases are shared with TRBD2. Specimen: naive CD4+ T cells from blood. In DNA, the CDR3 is TGTGCCAGCGGGGCGGGAGCTCTTGGGGCCAACGTCCTGACTTTC. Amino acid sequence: CASGAGALGANVLTF.